This TCR beta chain derives from a study of breast tumors, draining lymph nodes, adjacent tissues. Samples came from axillary lymph nodes draining the breast cancer. The table lists this clonotype with many counts. The V and J ends lost 3 bases and 3 bases respectively, with 18 bases between them. This CDR3 is built from 16 residues. Germline CDR1 and CDR2: SGHKS and YYEKEE (reference sequence). Each CDR3 protein is one row after TCRdb ran MiXCR on the multiplex PCR reads. The sample lists about 180,000 distinct CDR3 sequences, approximately 30% occurring once. The sample consisted of axillary lymph node tissue. This receptor was obtained from a female donor with breast cancer. Some clones in this sample may be carry-over from other donors' samples. This chain uses TRBV5-5 with TRBJ1-2; the D gene is possibly TRBD1 (5 bases). DNA of the CDR3: TGTGCCAGCAGCTCACTAGGGACTCCGGGGCACTATGGCTACACCTTC. It specifies CASSSLGTPGHYGYTF.